Included here is one T cell receptor (beta chain) sequence, with context. This clone was seen a handful of times. Which antigen it targets is not known. Qualities for individual bases were not recorded, and no much larger clone is one base off. Collaborating institutions collected whole blood in K2EDTA tubes following their own protocols. For TCRbeta analysis, collaborators shipped samples in one of three forms: frozen whole blood, isolated PBMCs, or DNA extracted from either of those sample types. The sample comes from a study of blood T cell repertoires in COVID-19 (dated by TCRdb to the early 2020s). At the level of the whole study: Samples from collaborators originated in the United States, Italy and Spain and spanned both the acute and convalescent phases of COVID-19. The prospective study material was composed of cDNA or gDNA derived from T cells, B-cell-depleted T cells, or PBMCs. Deeply sampled blood TCRbeta repertoires from subjects exposed to, actively infected with, or recovered from COVID-19 were included in the dataset. Where available, HLA class I and class II types were obtained from metadata supplied by the sample provider rather than from assay-based typing. The samples were drawn from two sources: the first 160 participants of the ongoing ImmuneRACE study, and over 1,000 subjects contributed by 6 global collaborators. Nearly every sample came with metadata listing a de-identified subject ID, COVID-19 status, age in years and sex. The repertoires were made available in a free public database intended to serve as a resource for research on the immune response to SARS-CoV-2. Results the study describes overall, beyond this receptor: Clinical and demographic metadata were provided uncurated, with the amount varying by source and participant.

TCRbeta CDR3 regions were amplified from genomic DNA by means of the immunoSEQ Assay, a bias-controlled multiplex PCR. Per the source publication's procedure: The number of nucleated cells in each sample was estimated from the amplification of reference gene primers within the assay. To quantify the absolute abundance of each unique TCRbeta CDR3 rearrangement, sequence reads were collapsed and filtered. For each sample, productive Simpson clonality was calculated as the square root of Simpson's diversity index across productive rearrangements. In its TCRdb copy, this immuneACCESS table keeps in-frame sequences only and misses some clones. Where compared with another copy, unresolved V genes explain less than half of these, and the others have no known cause. That table furnishes V, J and clone size, whereas the DNA furnished D and trimming. The sample includes 93,000 or so clones, with approximately 90% observed a single time. Jointly, the top ten make up under 20% of the sample.

CDR1 is given as MNHEY and CDR2 as SMNVEV, both from the germline V gene (reference sequence). Inclusive of the bounding cysteine and phenylalanine, the CDR3 is 13 residues long. The only DNA kept is the CDR3, 39 bases in frame from the first base. The germline V end is reduced by 8 bases and the J end by 4 bases; junction bases left unmatched: 3. This sequence uses TRBV27 and TRBJ1-5; 9 of the junction bases match TRBD1. The material sequenced was peripheral blood. The source of this sequence is an elderly woman in a cohort sampled during active COVID-19. Read as DNA, the sequence is TGTGCCAGCCGACAGGGGGGTAATCAGCCCCAGCATTTT. This gives the protein CASRQGGNQPQHF.